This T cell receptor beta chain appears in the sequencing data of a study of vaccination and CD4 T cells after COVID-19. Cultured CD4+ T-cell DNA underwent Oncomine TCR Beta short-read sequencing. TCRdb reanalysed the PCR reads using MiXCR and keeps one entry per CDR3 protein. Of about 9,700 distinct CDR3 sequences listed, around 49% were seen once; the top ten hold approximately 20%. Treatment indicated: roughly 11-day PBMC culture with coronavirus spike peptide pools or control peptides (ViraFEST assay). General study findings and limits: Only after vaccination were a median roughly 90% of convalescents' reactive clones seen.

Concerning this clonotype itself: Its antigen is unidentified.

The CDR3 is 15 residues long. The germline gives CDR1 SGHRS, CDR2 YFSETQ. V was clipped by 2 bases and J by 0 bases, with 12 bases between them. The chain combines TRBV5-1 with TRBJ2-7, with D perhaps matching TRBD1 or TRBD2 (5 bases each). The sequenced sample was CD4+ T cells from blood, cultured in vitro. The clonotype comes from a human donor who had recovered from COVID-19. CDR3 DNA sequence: TGCGCCAGCAGCTTCGGGACGGCAAACTCCTACGAGCAGTACTTC. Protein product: CASSFGTANSYEQYF.